This is a list of T cell receptor beta chains from one sample in a study of T-cell memory formation after mild COVID-19. TCRdb analysed the 5' RACE reads with MiXCR anew, one entry per CDR3 protein. The table lists over 450,000 distinct CDR3 sequences, about 20% of them singletons. Sample: PBMCs or a T cell subset sorted from them (not recorded which). These receptors came from an adult woman who had mild COVID-19 (a few samples of this study predate the infection). Cell type and time point are not known. CDR3s include the opening cysteine and the closing phenylalanine or tryptophan. The D gene is left open where the match is weak. Size is omitted from some rows. Given values are once, few, many or a class for expanded clones.

clone size,V gene,J gene,D gene,CDR3 DNA,CDR3 protein
-,TRBV10-3,TRBJ1-6,-,TGTGCCATCAGTGACAGCCTCATAGGGGATTCACCCCTCCACTTT,CAISDSLIGDSPLHF
few,TRBV7-8,TRBJ2-3,TRBD2,TGTGCCAGCGGCCAGACTAGCGGGGGGGCAGATACGCAGTATTTT,CASGQTSGGADTQYF
-,TRBV7-9,TRBJ2-7,-,TGTGCCAGCAGCTTAGCGCTAGGGTACGAGCAGTACTTC,CASSLALGYEQYF
few,TRBV24-1,TRBJ2-5,-,TGTGCCACCAGTGATTTAGAGGAGACCCAGTACTTC,CATSDLEETQYF
few,TRBV10-3,TRBJ1-1,-,TGTGCCATCTGTGGCAGCCCCATGAACACTGAAGCTTTCTTT,CAICGSPMNTEAFF
-,TRBV5-8,TRBJ2-7,TRBD1,TGTGCCAGCAGCCTGGGGGGACAGGGTCTACCCTACGAGCAGTACTTC,CASSLGGQGLPYEQYF
-,TRBV2,TRBJ2-1,-,TGTGCCAGCAGTGAAGCGCTAGGAGAACCCGAGTTCTTC,CASSEALGEPEFF
-,TRBV5-4,TRBJ2-1,TRBD2,TGTGCCAGCAGCACACTAGCGGGGGGATACAATGAGCAGTTCTTC,CASSTLAGGYNEQFF
-,TRBV20-1,TRBJ2-5,-,TGCAGCGCGAGGAACATTATGGTCCAAGAGACCCAGTACTTC,CSARNIMVQETQYF
few,TRBV18,TRBJ2-7,TRBD2,TGTGCCAGCTCACCCTACGGACTAGCGGCCTACGAGCAGTACTTC,CASSPYGLAAYEQYF
few,TRBV14,TRBJ2-3,-,TGTGCCAGCACCCCCGGAACAGATTCTACTCACACAGATACGCAGTATTTT,CASTPGTDSTHTDTQYF
many,TRBV18,TRBJ2-7,TRBD1,TGTGCCAGCTCACCAGGGACAGGGGGAACGGGGGAGCAGTACTTC,CASSPGTGGTGEQYF
-,TRBV9,TRBJ2-7,TRBD1,TGTGCCAGCAGCGCTCGGCCAGGGGGCTCCTACGAGCAGTACTTC,CASSARPGGSYEQYF
many,TRBV5-6,TRBJ1-6,TRBD1,TGTGCCAGCAGCTTGGTGGCGGGACAGGGATCCTCACCCCTCCACTTT,CASSLVAGQGSSPLHF
-,TRBV18,TRBJ1-1,-,TGTGCCAGCTCACCTGAGCTTACTGCGGCTTTCTTT,CASSPELTAAFF
few,TRBV7-9,TRBJ1-4,-,TGTGCCAGCAGCCAGGCAGGGACTCAACTGTTTTTT,CASSQAGTQLFF
few,TRBV12-3/TRBV12-4,TRBJ1-4,-,TGTGCCAGCAGTCGGGACACCCATAATGAAAAACTGTTTTTT,CASSRDTHNEKLFF
few,TRBV12-3/TRBV12-4,TRBJ2-3,TRBD2,TGTGCCAGCAGTTGGACTAGAAAAGATACGCAGTATTTT,CASSWTRKDTQYF
-,TRBV20-1,TRBJ1-1,-,TGCAGTGCTAGGGCTGAAGCTTTCTTT,CSARAEAFF
few,TRBV10-3,TRBJ2-5,-,TGTGCCATCAAGGGTCAGATGGAAGAGACCCAGTACTTC,CAIKGQMEETQYF
few,TRBV2,TRBJ2-5,TRBD2,TGTGCCAGCTTGTCGGGAGGGTACCAAGAGACCCAGTACTTC,CASLSGGYQETQYF
few,TRBV4-1,TRBJ2-3,-,TGCGCCAGCAGCCTCGACAGACTAGTCGGGGGCACAGATACGCAGTATTTT,CASSLDRLVGGTDTQYF
-,TRBV20-1,TRBJ2-1,-,TGCAGTGCTCGACCACTAGGGTTGGGGTTTGGTGAGCAGTTCTTC,CSARPLGLGFGEQFF
-,TRBV6-5,TRBJ2-7,TRBD1,TGTGCCAGCAGTTACCCGGGACAGGGTAACGAGCAGTACTTC,CASSYPGQGNEQYF
-,TRBV20-1,TRBJ2-2,TRBD2,TGCAGTGCATACAGCGGGGCCACCGGGGAGCTGTTTTTT,CSAYSGATGELFF
many,TRBV30,TRBJ1-1,-,TGTGCCTGGGATGTGATTGGTGTCGGGGCGGAAGCTTTCTTT,CAWDVIGVGAEAFF
-,TRBV5-1,TRBJ1-3,TRBD1,TGCGCCAGCAGCTCATCGGGACAGGGATCTGGAAACACCATATATTTT,CASSSSGQGSGNTIYF
few,TRBV19,TRBJ2-5,-,TGTGCCAGTAGCTCCCGAGGAGGGGGCGGTGAGACCCAGTACTTC,CASSSRGGGGETQYF
-,TRBV11-2,TRBJ2-1,-,TGTGCCAGCAGCTTCGACTCTCCAAACAATGAGCAGTTCTTC,CASSFDSPNNEQFF
few,TRBV4-1,TRBJ2-3,-,TGCGCCAGCAGCCAAGAGCCGACGATAGGCGCAGATACGCAGTATTTT,CASSQEPTIGADTQYF
many,TRBV12-3/TRBV12-4,TRBJ2-1,-,TGTGCCAGCAGTTTAGTAAGTAGCATGAATGAGCAGTTCTTC,CASSLVSSMNEQFF
few,TRBV7-2,TRBJ2-1,-,TGTGCCAGCAGCGCAAACAGGGTCAATGAGCAGTTCTTC,CASSANRVNEQFF
-,TRBV28,TRBJ2-2,-,TGTGCCAGCAGTTCCTGGGGATTTAACACCGGGGAGCTGTTTTTT,CASSSWGFNTGELFF
once,TRBV4-2,TRBJ1-4,-,TGTGCCAGCAGCCCTTCCCGGGGGCGGACTAATGAAAAACTGTTTTTT,CASSPSRGRTNEKLFF
-,TRBV12-3/TRBV12-4,TRBJ1-5,-,TGTGCCAGCAGGTTGACGGAGTATCAGCCCCAGCATTTT,CASRLTEYQPQHF
few,TRBV3-1,TRBJ2-1,TRBD2,TGTGCCAGCAGCCAAACCACTAGCGGGATGAATGAGCAGTTCTTC,CASSQTTSGMNEQFF
few,TRBV20-1,TRBJ2-6,-,TGCAGTGCTTGGGTGGACGATACCGTCCCTGGCGCCAACGTCATGACTTTC,CSAWVDDTVPGANVMTF
many,TRBV2,TRBJ2-1,-,TGTGCCAGCAGGGGTGCTAACCCCAATGAGCAGTTCTTC,CASRGANPNEQFF
few,TRBV12-3/TRBV12-4,TRBJ1-1,TRBD1,TGTGCCAGCAGCCCTTGGGACAGAATAATGAACACTGAAGCTTTCTTT,CASSPWDRIMNTEAFF
-,TRBV6-1,TRBJ2-7,TRBD1,TGTGCCAGCGAGGACAGGGGGTTGTACGAGCAGTACTTC,CASEDRGLYEQYF
-,TRBV7-8,TRBJ2-1,TRBD2,TGTGCCAGCTCTCGGACCGGGGGGTCGTGGAATGAGCAGTTCTTC,CASSRTGGSWNEQFF
few,TRBV3-1,TRBJ2-2,-,TGTGCCAGCAGCCAAGAGAGGCTGAAGAACACCGGGGAGCTGTTTTTT,CASSQERLKNTGELFF
few,TRBV7-9,TRBJ1-1,-,TGTGCCAGCAGCCTCCTGACAGGCTTCATGAACACTGAAGCTTTCTTT,CASSLLTGFMNTEAFF
few,TRBV7-9,TRBJ2-7,-,TGTGCCAGCAGCTTAGAACAGGGTCCCAACGAGCAGTACTTC,CASSLEQGPNEQYF
many,TRBV7-3,TRBJ1-1,-,TGTGCCAGCAGCTTATTCGGCACTGAAGCTTTCTTT,CASSLFGTEAFF
few,TRBV10-3,TRBJ1-6,-,TGTGCCATCAGTGAGGCCTCCCCACTCGAAGGGATTTCACCCCTCCACTTT,CAISEASPLEGISPLHF